Shown below are 21 T cell receptor beta chains from a single sample sequenced in a study of shared clonotypes between healthy human individuals. Repertoires were generated with immunoSEQ multiplex PCR, while TCRdb's copy carries only in-frame clones and drops some. The sample carries about half a million clones, about four fifths recorded once. Source material: PBMCs. The receptors originated from a woman in her 40s in good health. Some clones in this sample may be carry-over from other donors' samples.

This chain joins TRBV4-1 and TRBJ2-7, with D perhaps matching TRBD1 (5 bases). V lost 2 bases and J 0 bases, leaving 20 bases between the germline ends. This CDR3 has 18 residues. Germline V CDR1 and CDR2: MGHRA, YSYEKL. The CDR3 bases are TGCGCCAGCAGCCAACATAGGGGCCTAGGCCCGAGCTCCTACGAGCAGTACTTC. It yields the protein CASSQHRGLGPSSYEQYF.

The gene calls are TRBV10-3 and TRBJ2-1, with TRBD2 matching over 10 bases. CDR3 length: 14 amino acids. The germline gives CDR1 ENHRY, CDR2 SYGVKD. With 7 bases clipped from V and 8 bases from J, the junction kept 8 bases outside the gene matches. CDR3 region: CAIKREGLRDEQFF. Here the CDR3 DNA reads TGTGCCATCAAGCGGGAGGGCCTGAGGGATGAGCAGTTCTTC.

This clone turned up a few times. This chain joins TRBV29-1 and TRBJ1-1; tentatively, D is TRBD1 (5 bases). Trimming removed 7 bases from V and 1 base from J, with 10 bases in between. The CDR3 loop spans 12 amino acids. CDR1 SQVTM and CDR2 ANQGSEA come from the germline V gene. As DNA, the CDR3 is TGCAGCGGAAGACAGACGAACACTGAAGCTTTCTTT. This codes for CSGRQTNTEAFF.

V and J are TRBV27 and TRBJ1-3, with D perhaps TRBD1 (6 bases). This CDR3 is 15 amino acids long. V gave up 5 bases and J gave up 3 bases, with 14 bases separating them. In germline, CDR1 is MNHEY, CDR2 SMNVEV (reference sequence). The CDR3 DNA is TGTGCCAGCAGTCCCTTGGGGGCTCATGGAAACACCATATATTTT. Its protein is CASSPLGAHGNTIYF.

This clone was seen more than once but under ten times. The rearrangement joins TRBV5-1 to TRBJ2-1; 10 bases agree with TRBD2. This CDR3 is 13 amino acids long. Germline V gene sequence: CDR1 SGHRS, CDR2 YFSETQ. J lost 10 bases, V lost 7 bases, and 8 bases had no gene match. This chain's CDR3 is CASAPELAGEQFF. The CDR3 nucleotides read TGCGCCAGCGCCCCGGAACTAGCGGGAGAGCAGTTCTTC.

This clone has only one observation. The chain recombines TRBV9 with TRBJ2-1; possible D gene TRBD2, 6 bases. Germline loops: CDR1 SGDLS, CDR2 YYNGEE. The CDR3 is 15 residues long. V lost 6 bases to trimming and J lost 3 bases, with 16 bases between them. CDR3 in amino acids: CASTPRPGGYNEQFF. DNA of the CDR3: TGTGCCAGCACTCCCCGCCCCGGGGGCTACAATGAGCAGTTCTTC.

The J gene is TRBJ1-1, the V gene TRBV28; TRBD1 is a possible D gene (5 bases). This CDR3 spans 16 amino acids. Trimming took 3 bases from V and 0 from J, leaving 14 bases between them. Germline CDR1 reads MDHEN; CDR2 reads SYDVKM. The CDR3 here is CASSFFTGDMNTEAFF. The CDR3 region has the DNA TGTGCCAGCAGTTTTTTTACAGGCGACATGAACACTGAAGCTTTCTTT.

The chain employs TRBV5-1 and TRBJ1-4; D possibly corresponds to TRBD1 (5 bases). V lost 0 bases and J 0 bases, leaving 12 bases between the germline ends. The V gene's germline CDR1 is SGHRS and CDR2 YFSETQ. There are 17 residues in the CDR3. The CDR3: CASSLGGSTATNEKLFF. The CDR3 DNA reads TGCGCCAGCAGCTTGGGGGGCAGTACTGCAACTAATGAAAAACTGTTTTTT.

The rearrangement uses TRBV27 and TRBJ2-1; 12 bases fit TRBD2. This CDR3 is 15 amino acids long. Germline values: CDR1 MNHEY, CDR2 SMNVEV (reference sequence). The V and J ends lost 7 bases and 7 bases, in that order; junction bases with no gene match: 8. The CDR3 nucleotides read TGTGCCAGCACCCTAGCGGGAGGGCCGGTAAATGAGCAGTTCTTC. Translated, it gives CASTLAGGPVNEQFF.

The rearrangement joins TRBV11-3 to TRBJ2-1; TRBD2 matches at 9 bases. J gave up 6 bases and V 2 bases, and 5 bases lay outside the gene matches. Germline V gene sequence: CDR1 SGHNT, CDR2 YENEEA. The CDR3 covers 15 residues. CDR3 DNA: TGTGCCAGCAGCTTATCCAGCGGGGGGTTCAATGAGCAGTTCTTC. As protein: CASSLSSGGFNEQFF.

This rearrangement joins TRBV7-2 to TRBJ1-1, with 9 bases lining up with TRBD1. The V gene's germline CDR1 is SGHTA and CDR2 FQGNSA. V shed 1 base and J 4 bases; nucleotides not matched to a gene: 4. There are 15 residues in the CDR3. The CDR3 region has the DNA TGTGCCAGCAGCTTAGGTTCGACAGGGGGCACTGAAGCTTTCTTT. It yields the protein CASSLGSTGGTEAFF.

The rearrangement joins TRBV11-3 to TRBJ2-1, with D possibly being TRBD1 or TRBD2 (5 bases each). Germline V gene lookup returns CDR1 SGHNT and CDR2 YENEEA. The CDR3 spans 13 residues. The V gene lost 5 bases and the J gene lost 7 bases, with 12 bases spanning the gap. The CDR3 region has the DNA TGTGCCAGCAGCCGAAACAGGAGGAATGAGCAGTTCTTC. Its protein is CASSRNRRNEQFF. The variable domain in full, completed from reference TRBV11-3 and TRBJ2-1, reads EAGVVQSPRYKIIEKKQPVAFWCNPISGHNTLYWYLQNLGQGPELLIRYENEEAVDDSQLPKDRFSAERLKGVDSTLKIQPAELGDSAVYLCASSRNRRNEQFFGPGTRLTVL.

A remark on this clone: The likely explanation is a read error, given a far larger clone one base away. The rearrangement uses TRBV6-5 and TRBJ2-7, with D perhaps assigned TRBD1 or TRBD2 (5 bases each). Germline CDR1 is MNHEY and CDR2 is SVGAGI. V was clipped by 2 bases and J by 5 bases, with 7 bases between them. The CDR3 extends over 12 amino acids. The CDR3 loop is CASSYGTHEQYF. The CDR3 nucleotides read TGTGCCAGCAGTTACGGGACCCACGAGCAGTACTTC.

The chain uses TRBV27 and TRBJ2-2, with D perhaps TRBD2 (6 bases). The germline gives CDR1 MNHEY, CDR2 SMNVEV (reference sequence). Trimming removed 6 bases at V and 0 bases at J, with 11 bases between. This CDR3 comprises 15 residues. The CDR3 DNA sequence: TGTGCCAGCAGCGTTGGACTAACGAACACCGGGGAGCTGTTTTTT. Translation gives CASSVGLTNTGELFF.

CDR3 sequence reads: CASSTGRVSGANVLTF. In nucleotides, the CDR3 is TGCGCCAGCAGCACGGGACGGGTCTCTGGGGCCAACGTCCTGACTTTC. The chain recombines TRBV5-1 with TRBJ2-6; tentatively, D is TRBD1 or TRBD2 (5 bases each). Germline V gives CDR1 SGHRS, CDR2 YFSETQ. This CDR3 region has 16 residues. The V end lost 4 bases, the J end lost 0 bases, and 11 bases lay between the germline ends.

The chain links TRBV13 to TRBJ1-2; D not certain. CDR3 length: 15 amino acids. Germline CDR1 PRHDT, CDR2 FYEKMQ (reference sequence). Deletions cut 0 bases from V and 4 bases from J, with 12 bases between. DNA of the CDR3: TGTGCCAGCAGCTTAGGCCGCGCGTCGTCCTATGGCTACACCTTC. It is translated as CASSLGRASSYGYTF. The full variable domain, completed using reference TRBV13 and TRBJ1-2, is AAGVIQSPRHLIKEKRETATLKCYPIPRHDTVYWYQQGPGQDPQFLISFYEKMQSDKGSIPDRFSAQQFSDYHSELNMSSLELGDSALYFCASSLGRASSYGYTFGSGTRLTVV.

This clone was seen a handful of times. The chain has TRBV6-5 and TRBJ2-1, with unresolved D. In germline, CDR1 is MNHEY, CDR2 SVGAGI. This CDR3 has 14 amino acids. Trimming stripped 0 bases from V and 6 bases from J, with 9 bases between. CDR3: CASSYSSRVNEQFF. CDR3 coding DNA: TGTGCCAGCAGTTACTCTAGTAGGGTCAATGAGCAGTTCTTC.

The V call is TRBV30, the J call TRBJ1-2; D may be TRBD1 (5 bases). The V end was cut by 0 bases, the J end by 4 bases, with 9 bases between. The CDR3 is 13 residues long. Germline loops: CDR1 GTSNPN, CDR2 SVGIG (reference sequence). In nucleotides, the CDR3 is TGTGCCTGGAGTGTACGGGGGAGCTATGGCTACACCTTC. Its translation is CAWSVRGSYGYTF.

The chain is built from TRBV5-1 and TRBJ2-5; 11 bases are a match to TRBD2. There are 18 residues in the CDR3. Germline V gene lookup returns CDR1 SGHRS and CDR2 YFSETQ. The V gene end was trimmed by 4 bases and the J gene end by 0 bases; junction bases not matched to a gene: 11. The CDR3 nucleotides are TGCGCCAGCAGCCTGAGGGCTAGCGGGAGGACGTACCAAGAGACCCAGTACTTC. Amino acid sequence: CASSLRASGRTYQETQYF.

The chain's CDR3 is CASSPGVSGTNTGELFF. CDR3 DNA: TGTGCCAGCAGCCCGGGGGTATCGGGGACGAACACCGGGGAGCTGTTTTTT. This chain uses TRBV5-4 with TRBJ2-2; D might be TRBD2 (6 bases). The CDR3 is 17 amino acids. Germline V gene sequence: CDR1 SGHNT, CDR2 YYREEE (reference sequence). V lost 4 bases, J lost 0 bases, and 16 bases lay in between.

The chain's CDR3 is CASSPPIQDTQYF. The CDR3 DNA reads TGTGCCAGCTCACCTCCAATACAAGATACGCAGTATTTT. This sequence joins TRBV18 and TRBJ2-3; D is undetermined. The germline CDR1 and CDR2 sequences are KGHSH and LQKENI. V was shortened by 3 bases and J by 5 bases, with 9 bases between the two germline ends. This CDR3 contains 13 residues.